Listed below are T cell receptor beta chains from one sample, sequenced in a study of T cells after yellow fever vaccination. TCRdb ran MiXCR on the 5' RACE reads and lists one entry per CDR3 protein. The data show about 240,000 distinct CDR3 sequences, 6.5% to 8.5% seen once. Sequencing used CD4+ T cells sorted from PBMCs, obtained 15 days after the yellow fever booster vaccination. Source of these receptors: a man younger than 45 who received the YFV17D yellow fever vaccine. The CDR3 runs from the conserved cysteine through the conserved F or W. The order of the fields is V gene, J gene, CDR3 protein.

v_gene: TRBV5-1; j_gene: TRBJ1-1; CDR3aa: CASSLEQTKNTEAFF
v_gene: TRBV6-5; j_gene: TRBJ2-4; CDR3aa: CASSYSTGAENIQYF
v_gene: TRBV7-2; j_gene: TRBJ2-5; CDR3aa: CASRPGTVIQETQYF
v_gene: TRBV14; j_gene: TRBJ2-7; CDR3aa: CASGEGYEQYF
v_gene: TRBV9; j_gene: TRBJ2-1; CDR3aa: CASSNVAEQFF
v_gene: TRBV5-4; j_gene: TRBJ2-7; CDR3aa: CASSLTGGLYEQYF
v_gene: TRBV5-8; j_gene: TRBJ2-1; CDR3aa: CASSLGSGQGALEQFF
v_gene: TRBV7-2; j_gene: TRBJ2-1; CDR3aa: CASGAARGYNEQFF
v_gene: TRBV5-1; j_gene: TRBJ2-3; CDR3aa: CASSLVPRGLGTDTQYF
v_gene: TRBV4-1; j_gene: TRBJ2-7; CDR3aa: CASSQDRGAGPSYEQYF
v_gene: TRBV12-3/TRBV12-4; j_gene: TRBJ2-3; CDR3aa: CASSLTSDGSDTQYF
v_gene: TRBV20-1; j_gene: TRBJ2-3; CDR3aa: CSAEAGVRTDTQYF
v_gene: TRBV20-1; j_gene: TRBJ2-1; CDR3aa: CSARAGLAEYNEQFF
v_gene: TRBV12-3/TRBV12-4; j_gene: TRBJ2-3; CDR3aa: CATCQTSRSTDTQYF
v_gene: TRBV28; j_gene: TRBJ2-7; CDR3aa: CATDSYYEQYF
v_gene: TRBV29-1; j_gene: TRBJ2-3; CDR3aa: CSVGVGGTDTQYF
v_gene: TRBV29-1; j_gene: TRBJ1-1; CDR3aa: CSGERNTEAFF
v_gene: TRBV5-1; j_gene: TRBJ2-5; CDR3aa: CASSPGNKETQYF
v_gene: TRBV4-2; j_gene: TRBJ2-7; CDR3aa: CASSQEGQPSSYEQYF
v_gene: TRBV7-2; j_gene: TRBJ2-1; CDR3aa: CASRFTSGYNEQFF
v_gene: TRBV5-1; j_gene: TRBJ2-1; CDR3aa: CASSLSPSRDEQFF
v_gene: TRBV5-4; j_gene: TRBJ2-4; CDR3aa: CASSLYGGRAEKRYF
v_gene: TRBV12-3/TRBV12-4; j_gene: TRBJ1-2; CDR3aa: CASSFSGPNYGYTF
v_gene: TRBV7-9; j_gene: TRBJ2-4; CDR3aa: CASSLKDRDRHF
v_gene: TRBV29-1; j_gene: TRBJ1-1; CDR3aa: CSVRPQGVNTEAFF
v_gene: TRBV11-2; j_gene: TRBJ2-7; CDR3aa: CASSPLRSGRTFEQYF
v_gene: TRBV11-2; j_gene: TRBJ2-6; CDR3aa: CASSLRAGSFVSGANVLTF
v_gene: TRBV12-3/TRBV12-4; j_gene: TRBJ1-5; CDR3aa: CASNRGPNQPQHF
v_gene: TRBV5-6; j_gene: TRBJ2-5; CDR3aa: CASRVGEETQYF
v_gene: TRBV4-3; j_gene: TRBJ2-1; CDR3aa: CASSQDPSGRAWDGEQFF
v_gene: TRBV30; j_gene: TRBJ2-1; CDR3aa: CAWSSRNEQFF
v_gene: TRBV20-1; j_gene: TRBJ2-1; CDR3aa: CSASPVGQGYNEQFF
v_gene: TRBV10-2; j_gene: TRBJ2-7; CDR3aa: CASSVWLAGGPGYEQYF
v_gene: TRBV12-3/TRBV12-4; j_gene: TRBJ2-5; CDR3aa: CASSFAGASGRGTQETQYF
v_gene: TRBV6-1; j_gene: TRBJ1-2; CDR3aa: CASRKAAFVGYTF